The rows below give T cell receptor beta chains drawn from one sample of a study of chemoradiotherapy in HPV16-positive cancers. Here immunoSEQ multiplex PCR was the method, and the copy in TCRdb shows in-frame clones only, minus some. The data contain thousands of clones, about three quarters of them singletons. This material was obtained from a patient who underwent chemoradiotherapy. The source is a human donor with HPV-associated anogenital cancer. Both conserved end residues are trimmed from each CDR3.

>TRBV29-1|TRBJ2-7
SVEGGDSISYEQY
>TRBV15|TRBJ1-2
ATSRGGPGEGANYGYT
>TRBV20-1|TRBJ1-1
SPTGARAF
>TRBV4-3|TRBJ2-3
ASSPSRLAGSDTQY
>TRBV2|TRBJ1-5
ASRAADNQPQH
>TRBV6-6|TRBJ2-1
AGSGTVRNEQF
>TRBV5-1|TRBJ2-2
ASNLGLAGTGELF
>TRBV29-1|TRBJ1-1
SVEPGGYTEAF
>TRBV5-5|TRBJ2-3
ASSLGLQKLDTQY
>TRBV2|TRBJ2-1
ASSGLAGGGDEQF
>TRBV11-3|TRBJ2-1
ASSSRDVEQF
>TRBV4-3|TRBJ2-3
ASSQDVAGEGTQY
>TRBV9|TRBJ2-3
ASSVQRGPTDTQY
>TRBV4-3|TRBJ1-5
ASSPGTGLSNQPQH
>TRBV30|TRBJ1-6
AWGIPGNNSPLH
>TRBV18|TRBJ1-1
ASSRDRDTEAF
>TRBV9|TRBJ1-6
ASSPVDNSPLH
>TRBV9|TRBJ1-1
ASSATLQGNTEAF
>TRBV25-1|TRBJ2-7
ASRQGSSYEQY
>TRBV4-1|TRBJ2-2
ASSQGLGTGVAGELF
>TRBV5-1|TRBJ2-3
ASSRGTGGLGDTQY
>TRBV5-1|TRBJ2-3
ASSSLGGGTDTQY
>TRBV5-1|TRBJ1-4
ASSYTYAGSLNEKLF
>TRBV5-6|TRBJ1-5
ASSLFGGAGSQPQH
>TRBV9|TRBJ2-3
ASSVEVRGGTDTQY
>TRBV10-3|TRBJ2-2
AISESDGGELF
>TRBV5-1|TRBJ2-5
ASSIRQGLETQY
>TRBV7-2|TRBJ2-3
ASSPSPLLAGLTDTQY
>TRBV6-4|TRBJ1-2
ASSPSTGPVSGYT
>TRBV4-2|TRBJ2-7
ASSQEASGSYEQY
>TRBV7-2|TRBJ2-3
ASSLVGDTQY
>TRBV14|TRBJ2-7
ASSQWGSSYEQY
>TRBV25-1|TRBJ1-6
ASSEGQRNSPLH
>TRBV30|TRBJ1-2
AWSVEANYGYT
>TRBV6-5|TRBJ1-2
ASSSGDYGYT
>TRBV7-2|TRBJ1-5
ASSLEASQPQH
>TRBV14|TRBJ2-2
ASSLVTGELF